These 5 T cell receptor beta chains share one sample of origin, sequenced in a study of CD8 T cells in Susac syndrome. When the RNA was reverse transcribed, random hexamers were used with an input of about 0.45 to 1 ug. TCRdb re-analysed the immunoSEQ multiplex PCR reads in MiXCR, keeping a single row per CDR3 protein. The repertoire includes tens of thousands of distinct CDR3 sequences, 94% of them detected once, and less than 0.3% sits in the top ten. The sample taken for sequencing was CD8+ T cells from PBMCs. These receptors all come from a human donor in good health.

This rearrangement joins TRBV2 to TRBJ2-3; D is ambiguous. In germline, CDR1 is SNHLY, CDR2 FYNNEI. The V gene lost 3 bases and the J gene lost 4 bases, with 11 bases spanning the gap. The CDR3 contains 14 residues. In nucleotides, the CDR3 is TGTGCCAGCAGTGACGGTCCCCGAGCAGATACGCAGTATTTT. Residues: CASSDGPRADTQYF.

This chain uses TRBV3-1 with TRBJ2-4; 12 nucleotides agree with TRBD2. The CDR3 loop spans 18 amino acids. CDR1 and CDR2 (germline): LGHDT, YNNKEL (reference sequence). V lost 5 bases, J lost 1 base, and 9 bases stayed unmatched. Here the CDR3 reads CASSVGLAGGPAKNIQYF. The CDR3 DNA reads as TGTGCCAGCAGCGTCGGGCTAGCGGGAGGGCCTGCCAAAAACATTCAGTACTTC.

This rearrangement joins TRBV7-2 to TRBJ2-7, with TRBD2 matching over 10 bases. Germline trimming cut 1 base from V and 7 bases from J; bases unmatched to any gene: 7. The CDR3 runs to 15 residues. From germline, CDR1 is SGHTA and CDR2 FQGNSA. The CDR3 loop reads CASSLVPSGGMEQYF. The CDR3 nucleotides are TGTGCCAGCAGCTTAGTTCCTAGCGGGGGAATGGAGCAGTACTTC.

This clonotype was detected once. J is TRBJ2-2 and V is TRBV5-8; D may correspond to TRBD1 or TRBD2 (5 bases each). The germline V gene has CDR1 SGHTS and CDR2 YDEGEE. The CDR3 runs to 15 residues. The V and J ends lost 7 bases and 5 bases respectively, with 18 bases between them. For the CDR3, the DNA is TGTGCCAGCTTATCCGGGACCACTGGGACCGGGGAGCTGTTTTTT. This codes for CASLSGTTGTGELFF.

V usage is TRBV4-1 and J usage is TRBJ2-7; tentatively, D is TRBD2 (6 bases). With 0 bases removed from V and 4 bases from J, the gap between germline ends came to 16 bases. The CDR3 is made up of 16 amino acids. Germline V gene lookup returns CDR1 MGHRA and CDR2 YSYEKL. In DNA form, the CDR3 reads TGCGCCAGCAGCCAAGAAATCGCAGGGACTCGATACGAGCAGTACTTC. It codes for CASSQEIAGTRYEQYF.